Included here is one T cell receptor beta chain sequence, with context. Its target is unknown. The conserved closing phenylalanine or tryptophan is absent in this CDR3, likely reflecting a read error. No DNA is shown, since the ends of the CDR3 on it are uncertain; the CDR3 is the one TCRdb lists. The data originate from a study of tumor and adjacent non-tumor tissue in lung cancer. Findings of the study overall: Tumor TCR diversity, when higher, was linked to shorter survival.

The template was RNA from unsorted bulk tissue. The library came from three nested PCR rounds adapted from ARM-PCR protocols. TCRdb itself ran the multiplex PCR reads through MiXCR, one entry per CDR3 protein. The repertoire holds 75,000 to 100,000 distinct CDR3 sequences, approximately 70% seen once, with around 19% in the top ten. Germline V gives CDR1 MNHEY, CDR2 SVGEGT. The CDR3 length equals 14 residues, ends included. The sequence derives from a man between 60 and 75 years old with non-small cell lung cancer. Sequencing used lung tumor tissue. This sequence joins TRBV6-2 or TRBV6-3 and TRBJ2-1; the table calls TRBD2, which could not be checked here. The chain's CDR3 is CASSSTSGTDEKFL.